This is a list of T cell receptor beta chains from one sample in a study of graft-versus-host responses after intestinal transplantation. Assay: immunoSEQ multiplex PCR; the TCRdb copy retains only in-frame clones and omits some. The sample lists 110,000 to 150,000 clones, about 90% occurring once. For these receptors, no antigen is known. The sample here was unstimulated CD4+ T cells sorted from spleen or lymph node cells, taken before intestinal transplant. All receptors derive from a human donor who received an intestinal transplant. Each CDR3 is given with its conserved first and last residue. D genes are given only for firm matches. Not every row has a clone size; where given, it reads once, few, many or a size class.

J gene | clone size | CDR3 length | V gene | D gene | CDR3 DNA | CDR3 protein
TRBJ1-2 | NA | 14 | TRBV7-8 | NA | TGTGCCAGCAGCACAGATTCCGGAAGGGGTGGCTACACCTTC | CASSTDSGRGGYTF
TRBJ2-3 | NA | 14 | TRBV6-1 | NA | TGTGCCAGCAAGCCCCTTCTTAGCACAGATACGCAGTATTTT | CASKPLLSTDTQYF
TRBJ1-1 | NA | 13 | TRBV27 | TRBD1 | TGTGCCAGCAGTTTGGGACAGTACACTGAAGCTTTCTTT | CASSLGQYTEAFF
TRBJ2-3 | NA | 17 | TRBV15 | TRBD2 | TGTGCCACCAGCAGAGGGCTAGCGGGATTTAGCACAGATACGCAGTATTTT | CATSRGLAGFSTDTQYF
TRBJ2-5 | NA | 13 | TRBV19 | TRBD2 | TGTGCCAGTTCGGCGGGAGGGTGGGAGACCCAGTACTTC | CASSAGGWETQYF
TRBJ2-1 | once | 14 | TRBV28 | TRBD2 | TGTGCCAGCAGTTTGCCTAGCGGATACAATGAGCAGTTCTTC | CASSLPSGYNEQFF
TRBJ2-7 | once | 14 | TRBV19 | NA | TGTGCCAGTAGTATAGTAAGAGGGGCGGACGAGCAGTACTTC | CASSIVRGADEQYF
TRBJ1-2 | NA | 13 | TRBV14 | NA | TGTGCCAGCAGCCAAGCCCAGAGCTATGGCTACACCTTC | CASSQAQSYGYTF
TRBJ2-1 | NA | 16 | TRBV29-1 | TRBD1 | TGCAGCGTTGGGAACAGGGGGCGAAGCTCCTACAATGAGCAGTTCTTC | CSVGNRGRSSYNEQFF
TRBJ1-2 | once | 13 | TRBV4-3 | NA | TGCGCCAGCAGCCGCGGGTCGACATATGGCTACACCTTC | CASSRGSTYGYTF
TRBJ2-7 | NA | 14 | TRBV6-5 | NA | TGTGCCACACGGACGGGGACTCGTCTCTACGAGCAGTACTTC | CATRTGTRLYEQYF
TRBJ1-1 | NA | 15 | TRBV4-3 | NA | TGCGCCAGCAGCCAAAAGGGATGGGGGAACACTGAAGCTTTCTTT | CASSQKGWGNTEAFF
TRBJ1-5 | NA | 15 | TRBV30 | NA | TGTGCCTGGAGTTCTGGGGCAGCCCTCAATCAGCCCCAGCATTTT | CAWSSGAALNQPQHF
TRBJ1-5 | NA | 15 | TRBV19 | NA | TGTGCCAGTAGTATAGAGGACAGCCTAAATCAGCCCCAGCATTTT | CASSIEDSLNQPQHF
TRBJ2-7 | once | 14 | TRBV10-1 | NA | TGCGCCAGCAGTGAGTTGGGCAGGGGGGACGAGCAGTACTTC | CASSELGRGDEQYF
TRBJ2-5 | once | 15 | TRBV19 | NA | TGTGCCAGTAGTATGCTCGGGGGGCCCCAAGAGACCCAGTACTTC | CASSMLGGPQETQYF
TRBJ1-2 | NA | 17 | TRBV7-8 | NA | TGTGCCAGCAGCTTAACCACCCGGGGATTCCTTACTGATGGCTACACCTTC | CASSLTTRGFLTDGYTF
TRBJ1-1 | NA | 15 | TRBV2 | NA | TGTGCCAGCAGTGAGAAGGGACGGATGAACACTGAAGCTTTCTTT | CASSEKGRMNTEAFF
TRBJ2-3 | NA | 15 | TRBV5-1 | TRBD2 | TGCGCCAGCAGCTCCCCTAGCGGAAGCACAGATACGCAGTATTTT | CASSSPSGSTDTQYF
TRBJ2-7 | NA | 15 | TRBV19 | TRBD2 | TGTGCCAGTAGTATAGGGACTAGCGGGAGGTACGAGCAGTACTTC | CASSIGTSGRYEQYF
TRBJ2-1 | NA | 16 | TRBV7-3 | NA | TGTGCCAGCAGCTTAACGGGGCCTAATGGTTACAATGAGCAGTTCTTC | CASSLTGPNGYNEQFF
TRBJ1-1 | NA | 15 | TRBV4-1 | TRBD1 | TGCGCCAGCAGCCGAGGACAGGGGATAAACACTGAAGCTTTCTTT | CASSRGQGINTEAFF
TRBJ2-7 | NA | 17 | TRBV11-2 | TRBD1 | TGTGCCAGCAGCGCCACAGGGGGCCTTCTACCCCCCTACGAGCAGTACTTC | CASSATGGLLPPYEQYF
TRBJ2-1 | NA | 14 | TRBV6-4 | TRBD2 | TGTGCCAGAGTACTAGCGGTAGCCATCAATGAGCAGTTCTTC | CARVLAVAINEQFF
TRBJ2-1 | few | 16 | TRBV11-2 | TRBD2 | TGTGCCAGCAGCTTCCTTAGCGGGAGTTTCCACAATGAGCAGTTCTTC | CASSFLSGSFHNEQFF
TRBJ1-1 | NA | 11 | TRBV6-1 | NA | TGTGCCTTGCGGGGGAACACTGAAGCTTTCTTT | CALRGNTEAFF
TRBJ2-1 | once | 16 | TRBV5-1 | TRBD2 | TGCGCCAGCAGCTTGTGGACTAGCGGCTCCTACAATGAGCAGTTCTTC | CASSLWTSGSYNEQFF
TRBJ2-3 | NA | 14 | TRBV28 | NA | TGTGCCAGCTGGCCCGGGACACGGACAGATACGCAGTATTTT | CASWPGTRTDTQYF
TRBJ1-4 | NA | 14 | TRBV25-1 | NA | TGTGCCAGCCGTCCTCGCGCAACTAATGAAAAACTGTTTTTT | CASRPRATNEKLFF
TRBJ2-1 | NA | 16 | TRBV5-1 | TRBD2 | TGCGCCAGCAGCATGGGAGCGGGAGGGTCCTACAATGAGCAGTTCTTC | CASSMGAGGSYNEQFF
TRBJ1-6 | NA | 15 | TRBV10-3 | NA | TGTGCCATCAGTGAGAGGGACATCGAAGGTTCACCCCTCCACTTT | CAISERDIEGSPLHF
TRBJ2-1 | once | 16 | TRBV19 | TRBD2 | TGTGCCAGTAGTATTACTAGTGCGGGAGGGCACAATGAGCAGTTCTTC | CASSITSAGGHNEQFF
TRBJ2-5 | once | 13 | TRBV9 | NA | TGTGCCAGCAGCGTAGGGGGAGAAGAGACCCAGTACTTC | CASSVGGEETQYF
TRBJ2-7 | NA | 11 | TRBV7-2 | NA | TGTGCCAGCAGCCCCTACTACGAGCAGTACTTC | CASSPYYEQYF
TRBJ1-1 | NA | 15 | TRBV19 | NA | TGTGCCAGTAGTGACCTAGGTGGTCTGGGCACTGAAGCTTTCTTT | CASSDLGGLGTEAFF
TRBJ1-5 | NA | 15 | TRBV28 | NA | TGTGCCACGGTGAAAGGGATCCCCAGCAATCAGCCCCAGCATTTT | CATVKGIPSNQPQHF
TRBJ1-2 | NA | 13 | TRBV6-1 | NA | TGTGCCAGCAGTGAACAAGGCATCTATGGCTACACCTTC | CASSEQGIYGYTF
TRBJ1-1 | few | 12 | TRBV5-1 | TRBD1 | TGCGCCAGCAGCACAGGGGGCACTGAAGCTTTCTTT | CASSTGGTEAFF
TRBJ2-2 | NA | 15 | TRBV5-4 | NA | TGTGCCAGCAGCTCTAGCGCGACAATAACCGGGGAGCTGTTTTTT | CASSSSATITGELFF
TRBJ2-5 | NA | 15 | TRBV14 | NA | TGTGCCAGCAGCCCCAGGACACTCCTCCAAGAGACCCAGTACTTC | CASSPRTLLQETQYF
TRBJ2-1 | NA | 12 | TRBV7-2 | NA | TGTGCCAGCAGCTTTGCAGACAATGAGCAGTTCTTC | CASSFADNEQFF
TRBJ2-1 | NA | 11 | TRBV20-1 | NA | TGCAGTGCTAGACCTACCAATGAGCAGTTCTTC | CSARPTNEQFF
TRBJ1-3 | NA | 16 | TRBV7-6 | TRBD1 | TGTGCCAGCAGCTTAATAGTACAGGGGTCTGGAAACACCATATATTTT | CASSLIVQGSGNTIYF
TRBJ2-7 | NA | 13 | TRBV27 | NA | TGTGCCAGCAGTTTATACAGTAGCAACGAGCAGTACTTC | CASSLYSSNEQYF
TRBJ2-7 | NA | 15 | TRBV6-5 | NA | TGTGCCAGCAGTTCTCGGCAAATGAGCTCCTACGAGCAGTACTTC | CASSSRQMSSYEQYF
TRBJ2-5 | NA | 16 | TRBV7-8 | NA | TGTGCCAGCAGCTTACGAGACCGTAGCGGACAAGAGACCCAGTACTTC | CASSLRDRSGQETQYF
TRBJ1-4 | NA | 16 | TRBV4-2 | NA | TGTGCCAGCAGCCAAGCTGGAATAACAACTAATGAAAAACTGTTTTTT | CASSQAGITTNEKLFF